Each of the 24 T cell receptor beta chains below was sequenced from the same sample in a study of blood T cells in healthy people across ages. A sample-barcoded 5' primer and a J-beta primer mix were used in a second PCR of roughly 6 to 11 cycles. TCRdb re-called the 5' RACE reads with MiXCR, one entry per CDR3 protein. The table shows about 680,000 distinct CDR3 sequences, with around half occurring only once. The sequencing sample was made of blood. These receptors were obtained from a woman aged 55-69 years in good health.

At least ten counts were recorded for this clonotype. Here the CDR3 reads CASSLGRTQETQYF. CDR3 DNA: TGTGCCAGCAGCTTAGGGCGGACGCAGGAGACCCAGTACTTC. The rearrangement links TRBV7-9 to TRBJ2-5; D is unclear. Germline V gene lookup returns CDR1 SEHNR and CDR2 FQNEAQ (reference sequence). The CDR3 length is 14 residues. V was shortened by 1 base and J by 5 bases, with 11 bases between the two germline ends.

This clonotype has just a few counts. This chain uses TRBV5-1 with TRBJ2-7; 10 bases line up with TRBD1. J gave up 4 bases and V 3 bases, and 16 bases lay outside the gene matches. Germline lookup yields CDR1 SGHRS and CDR2 YFSETQ. CDR3 length equals 18 residues. CDR3 sequence: CASSSDLAGQGGAYEQYF. DNA for the CDR3: TGCGCCAGCAGCTCGGACCTCGCCGGACAGGGGGGGGCTTACGAGCAGTACTTC.

This clonotype was observed a few times. The CDR3: CASSRRTSGTADTQYF. CDR3 sequence (DNA): TGTGCCAGCAGCCGAAGGACTAGCGGGACGGCAGATACGCAGTATTTT. The V gene is TRBV7-2, the J gene TRBJ2-3; 12 positions agree with TRBD2. Germline trimming cut 5 bases from V and 4 bases from J; bases unmatched to any gene: 7. Germline loops: CDR1 SGHTA, CDR2 FQGNSA. The CDR3 has 16 amino acids.

CDR3 nucleotides: TGCAGTGCTAGAGATCTCCCGGGAGTTGGGGATACGCAGTATTTT. Protein product: CSARDLPGVGDTQYF. This chain joins TRBV20-1 and TRBJ2-3; tentatively, D is TRBD2 (6 bases). CDR3 length: 15 amino acids. V was cut by 0 bases and J by 6 bases, with 16 bases left in between. Germline-derived CDR1 and CDR2 are DFQATT and SNEGSKA (reference sequence).

V usage is TRBV27 and J usage is TRBJ1-1, with a possible D match to TRBD1 (6 bases). From germline, CDR1 is MNHEY and CDR2 SMNVEV (reference sequence). Trimming pared 2 bases from V and 4 bases from J, leaving 20 bases between. This CDR3 comprises 17 residues. CDR3: CASSLNGWGGRVTEAFF. CDR3 DNA sequence: TGTGCCAGCAGTTTAAACGGCTGGGGGGGGCGAGTCACTGAAGCTTTCTTT.

This chain uses TRBV3-1 with TRBJ2-7, with 7 positions matching TRBD2. Germline V gene lookup returns CDR1 LGHDT and CDR2 YNNKEL (reference sequence). J was trimmed by 0 bases and V by 1 base; bases with no gene match: 9. This CDR3 is 17 amino acids long. Written as DNA, the CDR3 is TGTGCCAGCAGCCAAGCCCGTAGGGGACTAAGCTCCTACGAGCAGTACTTC. This translates into CASSQARRGLSSYEQYF.

At least ten counts were recorded for this clonotype. This rearrangement joins TRBV12-3 or TRBV12-4 to TRBJ2-1, with 9 bases lining up with TRBD2. J gave up 3 bases and V 6 bases, and 6 bases lay outside the gene matches. The CDR3 has 15 residues. CDR3 coding DNA: TGTGCCAGCAGCCGGAGCGGGGGGCGCTACAATGAGCAGTTCTTC. This sequence encodes CASSRSGGRYNEQFF.

The chain uses TRBV20-1 and TRBJ2-1, with 11 bases matching TRBD2. The CDR3 has 18 residues. Germline values: CDR1 DFQATT, CDR2 SNEGSKA (reference sequence). The V and J ends lost 1 base and 0 bases, in that order; junction bases with no gene match: 8. CDR3 region: CSARGGLAGGSSYNEQFF. The CDR3 coding sequence is TGCAGTGCTAGAGGAGGCCTAGCGGGAGGCAGCTCCTACAATGAGCAGTTCTTC.

About this clonotype: The junction differs from germline at one of its ends, possibly a read error. The chain links TRBV24-1 to TRBJ2-1; D is unclear. This CDR3 region has 14 residues. Germline values: CDR1 KGHDR, CDR2 SFDVKD. This CDR3 is CAASDTPPNNEQFF. In DNA, the CDR3 is TGTGCCGCCAGTGACACGCCCCCTAACAATGAGCAGTTCTTC.

The rearrangement uses TRBV28 and TRBJ1-2; no reliable D call. There are 13 residues in the CDR3. Germline CDR1 is MDHEN and CDR2 is SYDVKM. Trimming removed 3 bases from V and 5 bases from J, with 10 bases in between. CDR3 sequence reads: CASSLALFYGYTF. CDR3 bases: TGTGCCAGCAGTTTGGCCTTGTTTTATGGCTACACCTTC.

The gene calls are TRBV2 and TRBJ1-1; no clear D. Looked up from germline, CDR1 is SNHLY and CDR2 is FYNNEI. V shed 4 bases and J shed 2 bases, with 8 bases lying between them. The CDR3 runs 13 residues. The CDR3 region has the DNA TGTGCCAGCAGTGGTGCAGAAAACACTGAAGCTTTCTTT. Amino acid sequence: CASSGAENTEAFF.

The CDR3 loop is CASSLGTGASTDTQYF. CDR3 in DNA: TGCGCCAGCAGCCTAGGAACTGGCGCGAGCACAGATACGCAGTATTTT. The V call is TRBV5-1, the J call TRBJ2-3, with D hard to call. The CDR3 extends over 16 amino acids. The germline V and J ends were trimmed by 4 bases and 0 bases, with 15 bases remaining between them. Germline loops: CDR1 SGHRS, CDR2 YFSETQ.

V gene TRBV25-1 combines with J gene TRBJ2-3, with D hard to call. The CDR3 is 14 residues long. The ends were cut back, 3 bases at V and 1 base at J, with 8 bases in the middle. Germline CDR1 and CDR2: MGHDK and SYGVNS. CDR3 sequence (DNA): TGTGCCAGCAGTGATGATAGGGGCACAGATACGCAGTATTTT. It translates to CASSDDRGTDTQYF.

The table lists this clonotype with a few counts. J is TRBJ2-7 and V is TRBV3-1, with D possibly being TRBD2 (6 bases). V dropped 6 bases and J dropped 2 bases, with 14 bases sitting between them. Germline CDR1 is LGHDT and CDR2 is YNNKEL (reference sequence). The CDR3 runs 14 residues. The CDR3: CASSSPRLAYEQYF. The CDR3, as DNA: TGTGCCAGCAGTTCCCCACGACTAGCCTACGAGCAGTACTTC.

The chain is built from TRBV11-1 and TRBJ2-5, with 8 bases matching TRBD2. Germline loops: CDR1 SGHAT, CDR2 FQDESV (reference sequence). V dropped 3 bases and J dropped 11; count of bases not matched to a gene: 14. The CDR3 sequence is 15 residues long. CDR3 in amino acids: CASSFASGSGNEQYF. The CDR3 DNA reads as TGTGCCAGCAGCTTTGCGAGCGGGAGTGGAAATGAGCAGTACTTC.

The V call is TRBV28, the J call TRBJ2-2; TRBD1 might be the D (5 bases). This CDR3 has 15 residues. Trimming took off 5 bases at V and 4 bases at J, with 14 bases between the two ends. Per germline, CDR1 MDHEN and CDR2 SYDVKM. In nucleotides, the CDR3 is TGTGCCAGCAGTAACCGACAGAAGGCCACCGGGGAGCTGTTTTTT. It translates to CASSNRQKATGELFF.

This rearrangement joins TRBV20-1 to TRBJ2-5, with D tentatively TRBD1 (5 bases). The CDR3 consists of 11 residues. CDR1 and CDR2 (germline): DFQATT, SNEGSKA (reference sequence). V was pared by 8 bases and J by 1 base, with 8 bases between. CDR3 protein: CSTGPQETQYF. The CDR3 nucleotides read TGCAGTACAGGTCCCCAAGAGACCCAGTACTTC.

The chain is built from TRBV12-3 or TRBV12-4 and TRBJ2-1, with D unresolved. V lost 6 bases and J lost 9, with 15 bases in between. CDR3 length equals 13 residues. The CDR3 sequence: CASSPLVTLEQFF. The CDR3 DNA is TGTGCCAGCAGCCCTTTAGTCACGCTTGAGCAGTTCTTC.

The chain couples TRBV28 to TRBJ2-4, with D perhaps assigned TRBD1 or TRBD2 (5 bases each). The J call is uncertain, as TRBJ2-5 better fits the DNA end. From germline, CDR1 is MDHEN and CDR2 SYDVKM. The CDR3 is made up of 15 amino acids. CDR3 in DNA: TGTGCCAGCAGTCCAGGGACCCGGACCCAAGAGACCCAGTACTTC. Encoded protein: CASSPGTRTQETQYF.

This clonotype was detected only a few times. The chain carries TRBV10-3 and TRBJ2-7; D is perhaps TRBD1 or TRBD2 (5 bases each). V was clipped by 4 bases and J by 6 bases, with 19 bases between them. From germline, CDR1 is ENHRY and CDR2 SYGVKD. The CDR3 extends over 15 amino acids. The DNA for the CDR3 is TGTGCCATCAGTGCCTCGACAGTCGGGGTATCCGAGCAGTACTTC. This translates into CAISASTVGVSEQYF.

This clonotype was seen a handful of times. The chain has TRBV7-3 and TRBJ2-7, with 10 bases that match TRBD1. Germline V lookup: CDR1 SGHTA, CDR2 FQGTGA. CDR3 length: 15 amino acids. J lost 4 bases, V lost 5 bases, and 8 bases had no gene match. The CDR3 DNA reads as TGTGCCAGCAGCCCTGGACAGGGGGGGCGGTACGAGCAGTACTTC. It specifies CASSPGQGGRYEQYF.

This rearrangement joins TRBV7-2 to TRBJ2-1; no clear D. The CDR3 runs 12 residues. From germline, CDR1 is SGHTA and CDR2 FQGNSA. Trimming stripped 2 bases from V and 8 bases from J, with 7 bases between. CDR3 coding DNA: TGTGCCAGCAGCTTACTTCGGCATGAGCAGTTCTTC. Its protein product is CASSLLRHEQFF.

This clonotype came up a few times. The rearrangement links TRBV24-1 to TRBJ1-2; TRBD1 aligns across 9 bases. The CDR3 is 18 amino acids. J gave up 0 bases and V 5 bases, and 12 bases lay outside the gene matches. Germline V gives CDR1 KGHDR, CDR2 SFDVKD. The CDR3 coding sequence is TGTGCCACCAGTGGTGCCCCTACGACAGGGGGAGCTAACTATGGCTACACCTTC. It is translated as CATSGAPTTGGANYGYTF.

The gene calls are TRBV29-1 and TRBJ2-3, with a weak D call TRBD1 (5 bases). This CDR3 region has 15 residues. Germline lookup yields CDR1 SQVTM and CDR2 ANQGSEA. Trimming removed 4 bases at V and 0 bases at J, with 14 bases between. In DNA, the CDR3 is TGCAGCGTTGCCCTCAGGGCTTCTAGCACAGATACGCAGTATTTT. Translation: CSVALRASSTDTQYF.